A selection of T cell receptor beta chains follows, all from one sample in a study of blood T cell repertoires in COVID-19. Measured with immunoSEQ multiplex PCR; TCRdb has only the in-frame clones, and not every one. The sample holds 200,000 to 250,000 clones; 80% to 90% are singletons and the top ten take 3% to 4%. The sample was PBMCs or T cells enriched from blood (not recorded which). The receptors shown here come from a woman aged 30 to 39 who had been exposed to COVID-19. Each CDR3 is given with its conserved first and last residue. The D gene is left open where the match is weak. Part of the rows lack a size; the others show once, few, many or a class for expanded clones.

-,TRBV3-1/TRBV3-2,-,TRBJ1-4,TGTGCCAGCAGCCAGACCCGTAGCACCGTAGAAAAACTGTTTTTT,CASSQTRSTVEKLFF
-,TRBV7-9,-,TRBJ1-2,TGTGCCAGCAGCTTAGAGGGGCTCTTGGGCTACACCTTC,CASSLEGLLGYTF
TRBD1,TRBV19,-,TRBJ2-5,TGTGCCAGTAAGGTCGGGACAGGGCAAGAGACCCAGTACTTC,CASKVGTGQETQYF
TRBD1,TRBV10-3,-,TRBJ2-7,TGTGCCATCAGCCGGACAGGTCCCCTCTCTTACGAGCAGTACTTC,CAISRTGPLSYEQYF
TRBD1,TRBV6-5,-,TRBJ1-5,TGTGCCAGCAGTCCGACCAGTGACAGGGCTTATCCCCAGCATTTT,CASSPTSDRAYPQHF
-,TRBV24-1,-,TRBJ2-7,TGTGCCACCAGAGAGGACTCTTTCGGCGAGCAGTACTTC,CATREDSFGEQYF
-,TRBV19,once,TRBJ2-2,TGTGCCAGTAGTACCCCTACCCCCAGGGGGGCCGGGGAGCTGTTTTTT,CASSTPTPRGAGELFF
-,TRBV30,-,TRBJ2-7,TGTGCCTGGACAGGGTTGGGCGAGCAGTACTTC,CAWTGLGEQYF
-,TRBV3-1/TRBV3-2,-,TRBJ1-1,TGTGCCAGCAGCCAAGTTGGCAGGGCTTCTGAAGCTTTCTTT,CASSQVGRASEAFF
-,TRBV18,-,TRBJ1-1,TGTGCCAGCTCACCACACCGCAGGTTCTATCACACTGAAGCTTTCTTT,CASSPHRRFYHTEAFF
-,TRBV18,-,TRBJ2-7,TGTGCCAGCTCATTCACCGGGTCCCCCTACGAGCAGTACTTC,CASSFTGSPYEQYF
TRBD2,TRBV16,-,TRBJ2-1,TGTGCCAGCAGCCAATACGGGGGGAGCTCCTACAATGAGCAGTTCTTC,CASSQYGGSSYNEQFF
-,TRBV5-1,-,TRBJ2-2,TGCGCCAGCAGCCGTTCCACAGGTTCGAACACCGGGGAGCTGTTTTTT,CASSRSTGSNTGELFF
-,TRBV2,-,TRBJ2-7,TGTGCCAGCAGTGACAGGGGAGCGGGAACCTTCTACGAGCAGTACTTC,CASSDRGAGTFYEQYF
-,TRBV4-1,-,TRBJ1-4,TGCGCCAGCAGCTTACACGTCAGAGGTGAAAAACTGTTTTTT,CASSLHVRGEKLFF
-,TRBV5-1,-,TRBJ1-4,TGCGCCAGCAGCTTGATGGCCGCAACTAATGAAAAACTGTTTTTT,CASSLMAATNEKLFF
-,TRBV28,-,TRBJ1-3,TGTGCCAGCACCCTCGACAGCACCTCTGGAAACACCATATATTTT,CASTLDSTSGNTIYF
-,TRBV6-5,few,TRBJ2-7,TGTGCCAGCAGTAGCTCTAGAGGCTACGAGCAGTACTTC,CASSSSRGYEQYF
-,TRBV7-9,-,TRBJ1-3,TGTGCCAGCAGCTTATCCGGGGTACCTCCTTCTGGAAACACCATATATTTT,CASSLSGVPPSGNTIYF
-,TRBV2,-,TRBJ1-5,TGTGCCAGCAGTGAAGCGCTTGGGACTTTTAATCAGCCCCAGCATTTT,CASSEALGTFNQPQHF
-,TRBV30,-,TRBJ1-1,TGTGCCTGGAGCAACAACTTAAGAGCGGTCACTGAAGCTTTCTTT,CAWSNNLRAVTEAFF
-,TRBV27,-,TRBJ1-2,TGTGCCAGCAAGAGTCCGGTAGATGGCTACACCTTC,CASKSPVDGYTF
-,TRBV5-1,-,TRBJ2-3,TGCGCCAGCAGCTTGGGAGGCGTCACAGATACGCAGTATTTT,CASSLGGVTDTQYF
-,TRBV9,-,TRBJ1-1,TGTGCCAGCAGCGATGACCCCGGGACAACTCCAGCTTTCTTT,CASSDDPGTTPAFF
TRBD2,TRBV5-1,once,TRBJ2-2,TGCGCCAGCAGCGCCCGGACTAGCGGGAATACCGGGGAGCTGTTTTTT,CASSARTSGNTGELFF
TRBD1,TRBV5-1,-,TRBJ1-6,TGCGCCAGCAGCTTGGTCAGCCAGGGGGATAATTCACCCCTCCACTTT,CASSLVSQGDNSPLHF
-,TRBV19,-,TRBJ1-1,TGTGCCAGTAGCGTCTCCCCCACAGGGACCACTGAAGCTTTCTTT,CASSVSPTGTTEAFF
TRBD1,TRBV18,-,TRBJ2-7,TGTGCCAGCTCATCAATCCGGGACAGCTCCTACGAGCAGTACTTC,CASSSIRDSSYEQYF
-,TRBV2,-,TRBJ1-4,TGTGCCAGCAGTCGCGGTGAAAAACTGTTTTTT,CASSRGEKLFF